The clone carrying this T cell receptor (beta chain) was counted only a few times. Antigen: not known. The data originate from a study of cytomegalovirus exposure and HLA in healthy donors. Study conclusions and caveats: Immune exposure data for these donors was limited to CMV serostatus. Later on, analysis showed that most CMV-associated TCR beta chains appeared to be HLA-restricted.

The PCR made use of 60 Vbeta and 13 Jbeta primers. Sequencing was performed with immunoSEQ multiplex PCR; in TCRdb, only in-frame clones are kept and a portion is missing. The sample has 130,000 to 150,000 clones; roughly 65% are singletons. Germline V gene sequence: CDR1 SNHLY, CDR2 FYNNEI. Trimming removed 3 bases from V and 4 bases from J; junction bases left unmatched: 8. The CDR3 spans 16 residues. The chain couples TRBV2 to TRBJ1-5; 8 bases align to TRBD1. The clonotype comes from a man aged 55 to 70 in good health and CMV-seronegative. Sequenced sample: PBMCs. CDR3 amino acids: CASSDRQGRGNQPQHF. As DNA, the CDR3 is TGTGCCAGCAGTGACCGACAGGGGAGGGGAAATCAGCCCCAGCATTTT.